The 12 T cell receptor beta chains given below trace back to one sample, sequenced in a study of blood T cell repertoires in COVID-19. Libraries were prepared by immunoSEQ multiplex PCR; TCRdb keeps only in-frame clonotypes and omits some of them. The repertoire has around 250,000 clones, more than 75% of them found once; the top ten carry about 7.6%. Material: peripheral blood. The receptors stem from an older woman with active or convalescent COVID-19.

The chain combines TRBV5-1 with TRBJ2-7, with TRBD1 matching 10 bases. Unmatched junction bases numbered 6, after V lost 3 bases and J lost 3 bases. This CDR3 has 15 amino acids. Germline V gene data show CDR1 as SGHRS and CDR2 as YFSETQ. The CDR3 nucleotides are TGCGCCAGCAGCTCTGGGACAGGGGCAAACTACGAGCAGTACTTC. This encodes CASSSGTGANYEQYF.

The chain uses TRBV4-2 and TRBJ2-2; D possibly corresponds to TRBD2 (5 bases). With 0 bases removed from V and 6 bases from J, the gap between germline ends came to 8 bases. This CDR3 is 14 amino acids long. Germline V gives CDR1 LGHNA, CDR2 YNFKEQ. The CDR3 reads CASSQERRSGELFF. The CDR3 region has the DNA TGTGCCAGCAGCCAAGAGAGGAGGTCCGGGGAGCTGTTTTTT.

The chain employs TRBV14 and TRBJ2-7; possible D gene TRBD1, 6 bases. Per germline, CDR1 SGHDN and CDR2 FVKESK. V lost 4 bases to trimming and J lost 5 bases, with 12 bases between them. This CDR3 is built from 13 residues. CDR3 nucleotide sequence: TGTGCCAGCAGCCTACAGGGAAGGGACGAGCAGTACTTC. Translating it yields CASSLQGRDEQYF.

This chain joins TRBV11-2 and TRBJ1-3, with D possibly matching TRBD1 (6 bases). Germline CDR1 and CDR2: SGHAT and FQNNGV. Trimming pared 8 bases from V and 3 bases from J, leaving 14 bases between. The CDR3 consists of 14 residues. CDR3 nucleotides: TGTGCCAGCCGACCACAGGGAAGTGGAAACACCATATATTTT. Amino acids: CASRPQGSGNTIYF.

The table lists this clone with a few counts. The chain couples TRBV9 to TRBJ1-3; no firm D call. Germline lookup yields CDR1 SGDLS and CDR2 YYNGEE. V was trimmed by 7 bases and J by 1 base, leaving 6 bases between them. The CDR3 extends over 12 amino acids. CDR3 protein: CASGSSGNTIYF. CDR3 in DNA: TGTGCCAGCGGGAGTTCTGGAAACACCATATATTTT.

V usage is TRBV29-1 and J usage is TRBJ2-1; 13 bases map to TRBD2. The length of the CDR3 is 17 residues. CDR1 SQVTM and CDR2 ANQGSEA come from the germline V gene. V was clipped by 4 bases and J by 8 bases; unmatched bases: 14. CDR3 region: CSVVPYGTSGGADEQFF. The CDR3 DNA follows: TGCAGCGTTGTTCCCTATGGTACTAGCGGGGGGGCGGATGAGCAGTTCTTC.

The chain links TRBV9 to TRBJ1-4; D gene unclear. CDR1 is SGDLS, CDR2 YYNGEE, per germline. This CDR3 is 14 amino acids long. V gave up 2 bases and J gave up 0 bases, with 5 bases separating them. The CDR3: CASSVGTTNEKLFF. CDR3 sequence (DNA): TGTGCCAGCAGCGTCGGGACAACTAATGAAAAACTGTTTTTT.

This clone has a handful of counts. V gene TRBV27 combines with J gene TRBJ1-1, with D possibly matching TRBD1 (5 bases). Per germline, CDR1 MNHEY and CDR2 SMNVEV (reference sequence). This CDR3 comprises 12 residues. The V gene lost 6 bases and the J gene lost 6 bases, with 11 bases spanning the gap. The CDR3 loop is CASSLQVPEAFF. In DNA, the CDR3 is TGTGCCAGCAGCCTACAGGTCCCTGAAGCTTTCTTT.

The V and J genes are TRBV6-4 and TRBJ2-2, with D tentatively TRBD1 (5 bases). The CDR3 length is 14 residues. The ends were cut back, 8 bases at V and 5 bases at J, with 15 bases in the middle. The germline gives CDR1 MRHNA, CDR2 SNTAGT. CDR3 nucleotides: TGTGCCAGCTCCTCGAAGGGGTTAACCGGGGAGCTGTTTTTT. Residues: CASSSKGLTGELFF.

The table lists this clone with a few counts. The chain uses TRBV4-3 and TRBJ1-2; tentatively, D is TRBD1 (6 bases). Germline V gives CDR1 LGHNA, CDR2 YSLEER. V was pared by 0 bases and J by 4 bases, with 18 bases between. The CDR3 is 17 residues long. The CDR3 sequence is CASSQDEGEGPFYGYTF. The CDR3 region has the DNA TGCGCCAGCAGCCAAGATGAGGGGGAAGGCCCATTCTATGGCTACACCTTC.

CDR3 nucleotides: TGTGCCAGCAGCACCTCGGGGGGGTCACCCCTCCACTTT. Its translation: CASSTSGGSPLHF. The rearrangement links TRBV9 to TRBJ1-6; tentatively, D is TRBD1 (5 bases). Trimming shortened V by 4 bases and J by 10 bases, and 12 bases separated the two germline ends. The CDR3 loop spans 13 amino acids. Germline V gives CDR1 SGDLS, CDR2 YYNGEE.

The chain has TRBV7-8 and TRBJ2-7; 9 positions agree with TRBD1. This CDR3 contains 14 residues. V was clipped by 6 bases and J by 5 bases; unmatched bases: 8. Germline V lookup: CDR1 SGHVS, CDR2 FQNEAQ. For the CDR3, the DNA is TGTGCCAGCAGTTTTACAGGGGGCGCGGACGAGCAGTACTTC. It translates to CASSFTGGADEQYF.